The 5 T cell receptor beta chains listed next were all sequenced from one sample in a study of shared clonotypes between healthy human individuals. Some clones are missing from TCRdb's copy, which holds only in-frame ones; the method was immunoSEQ multiplex PCR. This repertoire shows about 2.3 million clones, about nine tenths found once; its top ten account for approximately 0.41%. Sequencing input: naive CD4+ T cells from PBMCs. Subset in this sample: CD45RA+ positively selected. The receptors derive from a man aged 18 to 29 in good health. Some clones in this sample may be carry-over from other donors' samples.

The CDR3: CASNRDTQYF. The CDR3 nucleotides read TGCGCCAGCAACCGAGATACGCAGTATTTT. The chain couples TRBV5-1 to TRBJ2-3; no firm D call. Germline loops: CDR1 SGHRS, CDR2 YFSETQ. The germline V and J ends were trimmed by 6 bases and 5 bases, with 4 bases remaining between them. The CDR3 extends over 10 amino acids.

The gene calls are TRBV18 and TRBJ2-7; TRBD1 is a possible D gene (6 bases). The CDR3 is made up of 13 amino acids. Trimming took 5 bases from V and 2 from J, leaving 10 bases between them. Germline V gives CDR1 KGHSH, CDR2 LQKENI. CDR3 region: CASSSRTAYEQYF. As DNA, the CDR3 is TGTGCCAGCTCATCTAGGACAGCCTACGAGCAGTACTTC.

This rearrangement joins TRBV6-5 to TRBJ1-2, with 8 bases fitting TRBD1. Germline lookup yields CDR1 MNHEY and CDR2 SVGAGI. There are 15 residues in the CDR3. J lost 8 bases, V lost 0 bases, and 8 bases had no gene match. The CDR3 sequence is CASSYSGQGNLGYTF. The CDR3 coding sequence is TGTGCCAGCAGTTACTCCGGACAGGGCAATCTGGGCTACACCTTC.

For this clone: Other DNA sequences in the same sample also yield this CDR3. V gene TRBV28 combines with J gene TRBJ1-5, with D uncertain. CDR3 length: 13 residues. Trimming took 6 bases from V and 0 from J, leaving 6 bases between them. Germline lookup yields CDR1 MDHEN and CDR2 SYDVKM. Here the CDR3 DNA reads TGTGCCAGCAGGCCTTATAGCAATCAGCCCCAGCATTTT. Encoded protein: CASRPYSNQPQHF.

This clone was recorded once. The CDR3 nucleotides read TGTGCCAGCAGCGTAAACCCGGGAGGTAGCACCGGGGAGCTGTTTTTT. This encodes CASSVNPGGSTGELFF. The chain is built from TRBV9 and TRBJ2-2, with 7 bases matching TRBD2. Germline-derived CDR1 and CDR2 are SGDLS and YYNGEE. This CDR3 contains 16 residues. The V segment lost 1 base and the J segment 4 bases; nucleotides outside the gene matches: 7. Full variable domain (remainder filled in from reference TRBV9 and TRBJ2-2): DSGVTQTPKHLITATGQRVTLRCSPRSGDLSVYWYQQSLDQGLQFLIQYYNGEERAKGNILERFSAQQFPDLHSELNLSSLELGDSALYFCASSVNPGGSTGELFFGEGSRLTVL.